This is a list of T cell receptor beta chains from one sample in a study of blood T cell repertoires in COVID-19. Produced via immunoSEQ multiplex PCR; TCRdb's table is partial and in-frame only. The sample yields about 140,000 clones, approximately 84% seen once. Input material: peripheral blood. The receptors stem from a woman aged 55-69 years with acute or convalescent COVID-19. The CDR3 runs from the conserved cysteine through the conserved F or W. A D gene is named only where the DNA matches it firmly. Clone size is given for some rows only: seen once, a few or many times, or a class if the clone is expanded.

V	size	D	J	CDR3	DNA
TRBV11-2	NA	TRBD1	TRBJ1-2	CASSSRTGGYGYTF	TGTGCCAGCAGCTCTCGGACAGGAGGGTATGGCTACACCTTC
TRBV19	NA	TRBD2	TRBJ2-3	CASSTLAGGRADTQYF	TGTGCCAGTAGTACCCTAGCGGGAGGGCGCGCAGATACGCAGTATTTT
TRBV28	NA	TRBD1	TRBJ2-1	CASSLSGTGSYNEQFF	TGTGCCAGCAGTTTATCCGGGACAGGGTCCTACAATGAGCAGTTCTTC
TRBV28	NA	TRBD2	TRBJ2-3	CASSLRLAGVADTQYF	TGTGCCAGCAGTTTACGACTAGCGGGAGTGGCAGATACGCAGTATTTT
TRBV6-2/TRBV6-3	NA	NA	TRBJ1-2	CASSYPREYYGYTF	TGTGCCAGCAGTTACCCGAGGGAATACTATGGCTACACCTTC
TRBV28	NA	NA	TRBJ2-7	CASSQNSGEQYF	TGTGCCAGCAGCCAAAATAGCGGCGAGCAGTACTTC
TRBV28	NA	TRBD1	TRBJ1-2	CASFSGQGGGYTF	TGTGCCAGTTTCTCTGGACAGGGAGGAGGCTACACCTTC
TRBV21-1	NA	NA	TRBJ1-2	CASSQGYTYGYTF	TGTGCCAGCAGTCAGGGGTATACCTATGGCTACACCTTC
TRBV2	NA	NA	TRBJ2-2	CASSGLGAPDTGELFF	TGTGCCAGCAGCGGGTTGGGGGCTCCGGACACCGGGGAGCTGTTTTTT
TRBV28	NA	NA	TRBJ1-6	CASREVGNSPLHF	TGTGCCAGCAGGGAGGTGGGGAATTCACCCCTCCACTTT
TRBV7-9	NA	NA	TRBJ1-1	CASSLARYGEEAEAFF	TGTGCCAGCAGCTTAGCTAGGTACGGAGAGGAAGCTGAAGCTTTCTTT
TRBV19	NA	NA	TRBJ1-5	CASSIDTSQPQHF	TGTGCCAGTAGTATAGACACATCCCAGCCCCAGCATTTT
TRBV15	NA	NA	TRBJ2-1	CATSRLGGDQFF	TGTGCCACCAGCCGATTAGGGGGGGACCAGTTCTTC
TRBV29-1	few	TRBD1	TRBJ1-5	CSVAGTGGDQPQHF	TGCAGCGTCGCCGGGACAGGGGGTGATCAGCCCCAGCATTTT
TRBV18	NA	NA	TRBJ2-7	CASSPRGGNAYEQYF	TGTGCCAGCTCACCCAGGGGCGGAAACGCCTACGAGCAGTACTTC
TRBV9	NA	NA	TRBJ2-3	CASSVDGDLSDTQYF	TGTGCCAGCAGCGTAGACGGGGACTTATCAGATACGCAGTATTTT
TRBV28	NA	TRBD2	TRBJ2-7	CASSLRFLAGSPYEQYF	TGTGCCAGCAGTTTAAGGTTCCTAGCGGGATCTCCCTACGAGCAGTACTTC
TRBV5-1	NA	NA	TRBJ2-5	CASRNTGGQETQYF	TGCGCCAGCAGAAATACCGGGGGCCAAGAGACCCAGTACTTC
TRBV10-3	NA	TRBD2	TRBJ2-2	CAISEGRAVDLFF	TGTGCCATCAGTGAAGGGAGGGCCGTAGATCTGTTTTTT
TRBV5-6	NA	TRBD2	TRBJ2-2	CASSLMGLASTGELFF	TGTGCCAGCAGCCTAATGGGACTAGCCTCCACCGGGGAGCTGTTTTTT
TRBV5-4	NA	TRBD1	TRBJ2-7	CASSLVRGQGNEQYF	TGTGCCAGCAGTCTTGTCCGGGGACAGGGGAACGAGCAGTACTTC
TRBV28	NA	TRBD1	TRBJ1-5	CASRGQGASFQPQHF	TGTGCCAGCAGAGGGCAGGGGGCGTCATTCCAGCCCCAGCATTTT
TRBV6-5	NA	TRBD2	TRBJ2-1	CASSSSGLAEGEQFF	TGTGCCAGCAGTTCGTCTGGACTAGCCGAGGGTGAGCAGTTCTTC